The clone carrying this TCR beta chain showed up just once. What it recognizes is unknown. The patients' disease, urothelial carcinoma, was locally advanced or metastatic. The CDR3 is 13 amino acids. CDR1 and CDR2 from the germline V gene are SGHAT and FQNNGV. V lost 4 bases to trimming and J lost 7 bases; unmatched junction nucleotides: 7. These data come from a study of PD-L1 blockade in urothelial cancer. In the study overall: Analysis of the blood was performed 3 weeks (second dose) and 6 weeks after treatment start.

Study results and caveats: More expansion of tumor-associated blood clones, seen at 3 weeks, marked durable-benefit patients.

Method: immunoSEQ multiplex PCR; TCRdb's copy keeps in-frame clones and lacks some. The table includes around 19,000 clones, about 90% detected once. The rearrangement links TRBV11-2 to TRBJ2-7, with TRBD1 matching 7 bases. This receptor was taken from a man aged 50-60 years with urothelial cancer. The specimen comprised PBMCs, sampled around atezolizumab (anti-PD-L1) treatment. CDR3 sequence reads: CASSSPTGDEQYF. In DNA, the CDR3 is TGTGCCAGCAGCTCCCCAACAGGGGATGAGCAGTACTTC.